This paragraph reports one T cell receptor beta chain. Its antigen is currently unknown. This CDR3 spans 13 amino acids. The germline V gene encodes CDR1 MNHNY and CDR2 SVGAGI (reference sequence). V lost 2 bases and J lost 4, with 9 bases in between. This entry is derived from a study of cytomegalovirus exposure and HLA in healthy donors. Findings and limits, study-wide: By a later analysis, the bulk of CMV-associated TCR beta chains appeared HLA-restricted. Cytomegalovirus status, reportedly, was diagnosed with high specificity and sensitivity by the classifier.

The study ran its PCR with 60 Vbeta and 13 Jbeta primers. Some clones are missing from TCRdb's copy, which holds only in-frame ones; the method was immunoSEQ multiplex PCR. The data show 150,000 to 200,000 clones, approximately 80% seen once. The TCR originated in a male donor in good health and CMV-seronegative. Sequenced material: PBMCs. The gene calls are TRBV6-6 and TRBJ2-7, with D tentatively TRBD1 (5 bases). The CDR3 here is CASSYSDRYEQYF. CDR3 nucleotides: TGTGCCAGCAGTTACAGCGACAGATACGAGCAGTACTTC.